The rows below give T cell receptor beta chains drawn from one sample of a study of T cell responses to AZD1222 COVID-19 vaccine. Clones were read by immunoSEQ multiplex PCR, and TCRdb kept only the in-frame ones, dropping some. Among under 170,000 clones, roughly 94% were seen once, and the ten largest hold 1.3%. Sequencing was performed on peripheral blood, taken on day 0 of AZD1222 vaccination. The source is an adult in good health. Each CDR3 is given with its conserved first and last residue. Each record gives: J gene, V gene, D gene, clone size, CDR3 DNA, CDR3 protein. A D gene is named only where the DNA matches it firmly. Clone size, where shown, is once, few, many, or a class for clones that have expanded.

j_call: TRBJ1-4
v_call: TRBV7-2
d_call: .
clone_size: .
cdr3_nt: TGTGCCAGCAGCCCTCAAGGGGGTCTTGCAACTAATGAAAAACTGTTTTTT
cdr3_aa: CASSPQGGLATNEKLFF

j_call: TRBJ1-3
v_call: TRBV5-8
d_call: .
clone_size: once
cdr3_nt: TGTGCCAGCAGCTTGTTGGTCCGGACCCGCTCTGGAAACACCATATATTTT
cdr3_aa: CASSLLVRTRSGNTIYF

j_call: TRBJ1-1
v_call: TRBV19
d_call: .
clone_size: .
cdr3_nt: TGTGCCAGTAAGTTTACGGGGGGAAACACTGAAGCTTTCTTT
cdr3_aa: CASKFTGGNTEAFF

j_call: TRBJ1-2
v_call: TRBV27
d_call: .
clone_size: .
cdr3_nt: TGTGCCAGCAGTTTGGCCGGACGGGGCTACACCTTC
cdr3_aa: CASSLAGRGYTF

j_call: TRBJ1-4
v_call: TRBV19
d_call: .
clone_size: once
cdr3_nt: TGTGCCAGTAGTATCGTTGCAACTAATGAAAAACTGTTTTTT
cdr3_aa: CASSIVATNEKLFF

j_call: TRBJ1-6
v_call: TRBV10-2
d_call: .
clone_size: .
cdr3_nt: TGCGCCAGCAGTGCAGCGGAAAATTCACCCCTCCACTTT
cdr3_aa: CASSAAENSPLHF

j_call: TRBJ1-5
v_call: TRBV5-1
d_call: .
clone_size: .
cdr3_nt: TGCGCCAGCAGCTCGGAGGTAGGACAGCCCCAGCATTTT
cdr3_aa: CASSSEVGQPQHF

j_call: TRBJ2-2
v_call: TRBV5-4
d_call: TRBD2
clone_size: .
cdr3_nt: TGTGCCAGCAGCGTAAGACTAGCGGGGCCGTGGGAGCTGTTTTTT
cdr3_aa: CASSVRLAGPWELFF

j_call: TRBJ1-6
v_call: TRBV10-1
d_call: .
clone_size: .
cdr3_nt: TGCGCCAGCAGTGATTCATACGATTCACCCCTCCACTTT
cdr3_aa: CASSDSYDSPLHF

j_call: TRBJ1-1
v_call: TRBV12-3/TRBV12-4
d_call: TRBD1
clone_size: .
cdr3_nt: TGTGCCAGCAGTTTAGCGACAGGGACTGAAGCTTTCTTT
cdr3_aa: CASSLATGTEAFF

j_call: TRBJ1-2
v_call: TRBV7-6
d_call: .
clone_size: .
cdr3_nt: TGTGCCAGCAGCTTACCGACAGCCCTTGACTATGGCTACACCTTC
cdr3_aa: CASSLPTALDYGYTF

j_call: TRBJ1-5
v_call: TRBV18
d_call: TRBD1
clone_size: .
cdr3_nt: TGTGCCAGCTCACCGACAGGGAATACGGGTCAGCCCCAGCATTTT
cdr3_aa: CASSPTGNTGQPQHF

j_call: TRBJ1-2
v_call: TRBV19
d_call: .
clone_size: once
cdr3_nt: TGTGCCAGTAGTCCTCGGACAACGGATGGCTACACCTTC
cdr3_aa: CASSPRTTDGYTF

j_call: TRBJ1-5
v_call: TRBV6-6
d_call: TRBD1
clone_size: .
cdr3_nt: TGTGCCAGCACCGAAGGGGGGCAGGGGGCGGCTCAGCCCCAGCATTTT
cdr3_aa: CASTEGGQGAAQPQHF

j_call: TRBJ1-4
v_call: TRBV19
d_call: .
clone_size: .
cdr3_nt: TGTGCCAGTAGTATATTCGGGACAATGCGCGGAGGTGAAAAACTGTTTTTT
cdr3_aa: CASSIFGTMRGGEKLFF

j_call: TRBJ2-2
v_call: TRBV5-8
d_call: .
clone_size: .
cdr3_nt: TGTGCCAGCACTTGGGGCACCGGGGAGCTGTTTTTT
cdr3_aa: CASTWGTGELFF

j_call: TRBJ2-5
v_call: TRBV5-1
d_call: TRBD2
clone_size: .
cdr3_nt: TGCGCCAGCAGCTTGTCGGGACTAGCCCAAGAGACCCAGTACTTC
cdr3_aa: CASSLSGLAQETQYF

j_call: TRBJ1-1
v_call: TRBV6-4
d_call: .
clone_size: .
cdr3_nt: TGTGCCAGCAGGGCGGCCCCCAATGAACAGGCTGAAGCTTTCTTT
cdr3_aa: CASRAAPNEQAEAFF

j_call: TRBJ2-1
v_call: TRBV5-1
d_call: .
clone_size: .
cdr3_nt: TGCGCCAGCAGGAGGTTTGAGACAGGCTCCTACAATGAGCAGTTCTTC
cdr3_aa: CASRRFETGSYNEQFF

j_call: TRBJ1-1
v_call: TRBV12-5
d_call: .
clone_size: .
cdr3_nt: TGTGCTAGTGGTTTGGGACACACTGAAGCTTTCTTT
cdr3_aa: CASGLGHTEAFF

j_call: TRBJ1-2
v_call: TRBV29-1
d_call: .
clone_size: .
cdr3_nt: TGCAGCGTTTGGGGGTCGGGCTATGGCTACACCTTC
cdr3_aa: CSVWGSGYGYTF